Described below is a single T cell receptor (beta chain) sequence and its context. These data originate in a study of blood T cell repertoires in COVID-19. This CDR3 contains 18 residues. The germline gives CDR1 SGDLS, CDR2 YYNGEE. Trimming pared 0 bases from V and 2 bases from J, leaving 18 bases between. The repertoire was sequenced with immunoSEQ multiplex PCR; TCRdb's copy has only in-frame clones and lacks some. The table lists 100,000 to 150,000 clones, about 85% of them singletons. This sequence originates from a man aged 55 to 70 with acute or convalescent COVID-19. What was sequenced was peripheral blood. The J gene is TRBJ1-3, the V gene TRBV9; possible D gene TRBD1, 5 bases. CDR3 DNA: TGTGCCAGCAGCGTAGCCGCGGTGGGGGGTAGGGCTGGAAACACCATATATTTT. Translating it yields CASSVAAVGGRAGNTIYF.